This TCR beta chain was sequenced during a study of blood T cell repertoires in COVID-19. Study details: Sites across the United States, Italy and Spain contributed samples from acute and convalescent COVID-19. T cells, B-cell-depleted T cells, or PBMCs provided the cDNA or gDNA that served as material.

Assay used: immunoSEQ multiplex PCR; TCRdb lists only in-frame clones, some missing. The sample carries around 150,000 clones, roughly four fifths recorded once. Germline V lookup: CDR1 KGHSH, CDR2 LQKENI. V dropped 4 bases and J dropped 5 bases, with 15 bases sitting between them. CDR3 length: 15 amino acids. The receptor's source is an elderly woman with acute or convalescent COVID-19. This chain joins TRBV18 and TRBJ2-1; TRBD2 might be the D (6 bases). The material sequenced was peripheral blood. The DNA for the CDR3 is TGTGCCAGCTCACTTCCGGGGAGGATAAACAATGAGCAGTTCTTC. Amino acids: CASSLPGRINNEQFF. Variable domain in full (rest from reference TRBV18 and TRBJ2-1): NAGVMQNPRHLVRRRGQEARLRCSPMKGHSHVYWYRQLPEEGLKFMVYLQKENIIDESGMPKERFSAEFPKEGPSILRIQQVVRGDSAAYFCASSLPGRINNEQFFGPGTRLTVL.